What follows is one TCR beta chain and its context. Its matching antigen is unknown. Per the study methods: Junction-only sequences without quality scores came from ImmunoSEQ, so filtering differed. Data came from immunoSEQ multiplex PCR; TCRdb stores just in-frame clones and leaves some out. That table furnishes V, J and clone size, whereas the DNA furnished D and trimming. The sample shows around 2.5 million clones, roughly 93% of them seen only once. Germline loops: CDR1 SGHTA, CDR2 FQGTGA. V lost 5 bases, J lost 5 bases, and 9 bases stayed unmatched. The CDR3 consists of 17 residues. CD45RA-negative memory and CD45RA+ naive subsets were split from the CD4+ cells. The data derive from a study of shared clonotypes between healthy human individuals. Turning to the study itself: Donor composition was a couple of women and three men, aged 18 to 49.

General observations from the study: Larger estimated richness was generally seen in naive subsets than in memory subsets.

The sample taken for sequencing was naive CD4+ T cells from PBMCs. Subset specified: CD45RA+ positively selected. V gene TRBV7-3 combines with J gene TRBJ2-5; 15 bases line up with TRBD2. This clonotype originated in a man between 18 and 35 years old in good health. Some clones in this sample may be carry-over from other donors' samples. In DNA form, the CDR3 reads TGTGCCAGCAGCCTGGGACTAGCGGGAGGCATGGGCGAGACCCAGTACTTC. This gives the protein CASSLGLAGGMGETQYF.